The entry below describes one T cell receptor (beta chain). This clonotype has just one count. The target of this receptor is not known. One base away there is no much larger clone; base qualities are not given. One read provides weak support. The sample's time point label is to be understood as: late sampling 161 to 241 days after vaccination in a few convalescent patients. In light of the paper, this sample's treatment or condition label describes: approximately 10-day PBMC culture with coronavirus spike peptide pools or control peptides (ViraFEST assay). To expand antigen-specific T cells with peptide pools and then pick out the expanded clonotypes through TCR sequencing, the study relied on the ViraFEST assay. The positive SARS-CoV-2 PCR tests of the convalescent patients were dated from March to December 2020, before the Alpha, Beta and Delta variants emerged in the United States. Each well held millions of PBMCs cultured in IMDM containing roughly 5.4% human AB serum and approximately 9.8 IU/ml IL-2, with about 10 ug/ml peptide pools added. Half of the culture medium was replaced with fresh IL-2-containing medium on days 3 and 7. After approximately eleven days of culture, CD4+ T cells were isolated by negative selection with the EasySep CD4+ T cell isolation kit. Ficoll-Paque Plus gradient centrifugation was used to isolate PBMCs from whole blood, and the isolated PBMCs were then either used fresh or cryopreserved at -140C. In general, triplicate wells were set up for every culture condition.

This sample was taken from a study of vaccination and CD4 T cells after COVID-19 (dated by TCRdb to 2021 to 2024). For context, the study as a whole: Convalescent patients had a positive SARS-CoV-2 result on nasal swab PCR, and of these patients, some ten had mild disease and one had severe disease. The convalescent cohort comprised six males and four females, including two Hispanic individuals, seven Caucasians, two Asians and one multiracial person. Two doses of either the Pfizer-BioNTech BNT162b2 vaccine (n=8) or the Moderna mRNA-1273 vaccine (n=2) were administered to participants. Post-COVID blood samples from convalescent patients were collected a median of approximately 93 days after diagnosis, with a range of 35 to 161 days. The time from the second vaccine dose to post-vaccine blood sampling had a median of roughly 72 days and ranged from 14 to 241 days. A few convalescent patients were sampled both early after vaccination (day 14) and late after vaccination (days 161 to 241). Culture stimuli were overlapping spike peptide pools from SARS-CoV-2 and from the common cold coronaviruses HCoV-NL63, HCoV-OC43 and HCoV-229E. Control cultures received a CEFX viral epitope pool as the positive control, an HIV-1 Nef peptide pool as the negative control, or no peptide. The spike-specific CD4+ TCR repertoire was compared before and after mRNA vaccination in around ten COVID-19 convalescent patients and several infection-naive healthy vaccine recipients.

Libraries were made using PCR. At the Johns Hopkins FTIC core, DNA from the cultured CD4+ T cells underwent TCR sequencing with the Oncomine TCR Beta short-read assay. The QIAamp micro DNA kit was used to extract genomic DNA from the cultured CD4+ T cells. Oncomine TCR Beta libraries made from cultured CD4+ T cells were pooled using unique dual indexes and sequenced on an Illumina iSeq 100. In the authors' own workflow: Non-productive sequences were removed, and CDR3s that did not start with C, did not end with F or W, or were shorter than 7 amino acids were discarded. Antigen-specific clonotypes were identified with the MANAFEST web application by comparing peptide-stimulated wells with reference and other culture wells. For a clone to be called positive, the clone needed an FDR below 0.05, an odds ratio above 5, and a productive frequency above 0.1% in at least two of three replicate wells. Cross-reactive clonotypes were defined as significantly expanded in both SARS-CoV-2 spike wells and at least one common cold coronavirus spike condition. Levenshtein distances (stringdist) and unrooted phylogenetic trees (ape) in R version 3.6.1 were used to assess CDR3 homology. The raw public data were reprocessed by TCRdb itself: fastp quality trimming at Q25, MiXCR clonotype calling, in-frame beta chains only. Entries are consolidated by CDR3 protein sequence, retaining the most common genes and DNA. The V and J calls reflect TCRdb's pipeline rather than the authors' work. This sample lists approximately 21,000 distinct CDR3 sequences; around two fifths were detected once. The top ten hold 4.9% of the sample.

Trimming takes 6 bases from V and 2 bases from J, and the germline ends sit 17 bases apart. From the cysteine through the phenylalanine, the CDR3 covers 14 amino acids. The only DNA kept is the CDR3, 42 bases in frame from the first base. The germline V gene (reference sequence) provides CDR1 DFQATT and CDR2 SNEGSKA. Points the paper makes about the study in general: Relatively few convalescent patients were included in the study, and early timepoints after natural infection were not analyzed. In convalescent patients, a median around 89% of post-vaccine SARS-CoV-2-reactive clones were detected only after vaccination, suggesting vaccine-specific priming. Nearly all vaccine-specific clones in convalescent patients (304 of 307) were mono-reactive for SARS-CoV-2 spike rather than cross-reactive with common cold coronaviruses. An increase in the median number of SARS-CoV-2-reactive clonotypes from 21 after infection to roughly 36 after vaccination was observed, but the change was not found to be significant.

This chain joins TRBV20-1 to TRBJ2-7, with no confident D gene call. The input for sequencing was CD4+ T cells from blood, cultured in vitro, taken about 7 months after SARS-CoV-2 vaccination. The source is a human donor who had recovered from COVID-19. The encoded CDR3 is CSATDPPGTYEQYF. The sequenced DNA is TGCAGTGCAACTGACCCTCCCGGCACCTACGAGCAGTACTTC.